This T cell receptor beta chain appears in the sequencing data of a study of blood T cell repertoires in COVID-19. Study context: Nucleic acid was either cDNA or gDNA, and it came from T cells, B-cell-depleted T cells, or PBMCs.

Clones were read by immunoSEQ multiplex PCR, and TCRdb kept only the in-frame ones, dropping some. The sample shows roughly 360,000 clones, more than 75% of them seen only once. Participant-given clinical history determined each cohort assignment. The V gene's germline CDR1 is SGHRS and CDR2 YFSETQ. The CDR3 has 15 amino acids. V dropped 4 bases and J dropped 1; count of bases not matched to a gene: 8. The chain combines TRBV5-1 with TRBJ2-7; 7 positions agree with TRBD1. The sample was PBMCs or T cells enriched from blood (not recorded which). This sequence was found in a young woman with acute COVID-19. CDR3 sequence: CASSPYGQASYEQYF. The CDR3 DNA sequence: TGCGCCAGCAGCCCGTATGGACAGGCATCCTACGAGCAGTACTTC. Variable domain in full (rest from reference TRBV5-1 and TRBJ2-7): KAGVTQTPRYLIKTRGQQVTLSCSPISGHRSVSWYQQTPGQGLQFLFEYFSETQRNKGNFPGRFSGRQFSNSRSEMNVSTLELGDSALYLCASSPYGQASYEQYFGPGTRLTVT.